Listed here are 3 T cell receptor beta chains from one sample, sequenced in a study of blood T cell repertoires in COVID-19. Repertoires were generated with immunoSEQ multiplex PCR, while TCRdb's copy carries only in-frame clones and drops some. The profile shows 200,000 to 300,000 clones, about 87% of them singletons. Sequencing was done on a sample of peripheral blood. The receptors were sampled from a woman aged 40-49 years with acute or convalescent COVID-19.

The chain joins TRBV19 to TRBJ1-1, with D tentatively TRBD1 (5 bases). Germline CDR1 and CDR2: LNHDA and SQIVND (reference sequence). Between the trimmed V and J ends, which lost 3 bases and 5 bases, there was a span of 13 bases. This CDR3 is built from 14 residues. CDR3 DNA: TGTGCCAGTAGTATTCGGGGGGTAGGAACTGAAGCTTTCTTT. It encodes CASSIRGVGTEAFF.

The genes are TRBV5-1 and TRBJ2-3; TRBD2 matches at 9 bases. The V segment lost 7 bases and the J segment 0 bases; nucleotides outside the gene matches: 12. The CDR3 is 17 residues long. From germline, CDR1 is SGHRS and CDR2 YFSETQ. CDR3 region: CASGGAGGAASTDTQYF. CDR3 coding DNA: TGCGCCAGCGGTGGAGCGGGGGGTGCTGCTAGCACAGATACGCAGTATTTT.

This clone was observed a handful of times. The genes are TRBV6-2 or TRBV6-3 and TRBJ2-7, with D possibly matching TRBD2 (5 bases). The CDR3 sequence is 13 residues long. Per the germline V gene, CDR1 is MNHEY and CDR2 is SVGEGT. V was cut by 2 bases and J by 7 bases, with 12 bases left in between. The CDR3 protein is CASSYGPGGEQYV. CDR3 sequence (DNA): TGTGCCAGCAGTTACGGTCCTGGAGGAGAGCAGTACGTC.